The rows below give T cell receptor beta chains drawn from one sample of a study of vaccination effects on CD4 cells after COVID-19. The data were produced by immunoSEQ multiplex PCR, yet TCRdb's version contains in-frame clones alone and is incomplete. Seen here are approximately 30,000 clones, 70% to 85% observed once, and the top ten hold 14% to 15%. Their specific antigens are unknown. The specimen comprised CD4+ T cells from PBMCs cultured without peptide, sampled after COVID-19 vaccination. The source is a human donor who received a COVID-19 vaccine. CDR3s leave out the opening cysteine and the closing phenylalanine or tryptophan. Each record gives: V gene, J gene, CDR3 protein.

v_call: TRBV24-1
j_call: TRBJ1-1
cdr3_aa: ATSDFTGTEAF

v_call: TRBV20-1
j_call: TRBJ2-2
cdr3_aa: SASGAGSTTGELF

v_call: TRBV5-4
j_call: TRBJ2-3
cdr3_aa: ASSSEISGTDTQY

v_call: TRBV5-5
j_call: TRBJ1-2
cdr3_aa: ASSFERSRDRTNYGYT

v_call: TRBV4-2
j_call: TRBJ2-1
cdr3_aa: ASSQDSRGGYNEQF

v_call: TRBV11-2
j_call: TRBJ2-2
cdr3_aa: ASSPGGSRGTGELF

v_call: TRBV7-2
j_call: TRBJ2-7
cdr3_aa: ASSTSGGAYEQY

v_call: TRBV28
j_call: TRBJ2-7
cdr3_aa: ASSSTVYEQY

v_call: TRBV7-2
j_call: TRBJ2-3
cdr3_aa: ASRGPATLGTDTQY

v_call: TRBV6-2/TRBV6-3
j_call: TRBJ2-7
cdr3_aa: ASSLGGSGMVQY

v_call: TRBV7-5
j_call: TRBJ2-5
cdr3_aa: ARSSSVWQVWETQY

v_call: TRBV2
j_call: TRBJ1-6
cdr3_aa: ASSQGYNSPLH

v_call: TRBV4-1
j_call: TRBJ1-6
cdr3_aa: ASSSGTGSNSPLH

v_call: TRBV19
j_call: TRBJ1-1
cdr3_aa: ASTLGSMNTEAF

v_call: TRBV25-1
j_call: TRBJ1-1
cdr3_aa: ASSESGTGTEAF

v_call: TRBV11-3
j_call: TRBJ2-5
cdr3_aa: ASSLGPTTQY

v_call: TRBV7-2
j_call: TRBJ1-2
cdr3_aa: ASSRQDGLANYGYT

v_call: TRBV6-5
j_call: TRBJ2-1
cdr3_aa: ASRGLAGVNEQF

v_call: TRBV5-1
j_call: TRBJ1-3
cdr3_aa: ASSASDRFSGNTIY

v_call: TRBV18
j_call: TRBJ2-7
cdr3_aa: ASSPSGGEQY

v_call: TRBV5-1
j_call: TRBJ2-7
cdr3_aa: ASSLVGTGNAEQY

v_call: TRBV12-2
j_call: TRBJ1-1
cdr3_aa: ASRPDGENTEAF

v_call: TRBV15
j_call: TRBJ2-7
cdr3_aa: ATSTRTISEQY

v_call: TRBV18
j_call: TRBJ1-1
cdr3_aa: ASSPMKDLANTEAF

v_call: TRBV4-1
j_call: TRBJ2-1
cdr3_aa: ASSQGPSHKTYNEQF

v_call: TRBV5-1
j_call: TRBJ1-2
cdr3_aa: ASSLGTNYGYT

v_call: TRBV29-1
j_call: TRBJ1-2
cdr3_aa: SVEVLSRRGGYGYT

v_call: TRBV6-5
j_call: TRBJ2-7
cdr3_aa: ASRGRTYEQY

v_call: TRBV6-5
j_call: TRBJ2-2
cdr3_aa: ASRGSGGLAGELF

v_call: TRBV7-2
j_call: TRBJ2-1
cdr3_aa: ASSLVNRGEQF

v_call: TRBV12-3/TRBV12-4
j_call: TRBJ1-5
cdr3_aa: ASSLVRQPQH

v_call: TRBV3-1/TRBV3-2
j_call: TRBJ2-1
cdr3_aa: ASSQFHEQF

v_call: TRBV7-9
j_call: TRBJ1-2
cdr3_aa: ASSPARTGGFYGYT